Listed below are T cell receptor beta chains from one sample, sequenced in a study of post-analysis software for immune sequencing data. TCRdb re-called the PCR reads through MiXCR, storing one row per CDR3 protein. The sample has around 700,000 distinct CDR3 sequences; about 60% are singletons. The source material was blood. The receptors were sampled from a girl aged 2 to 10 with multiple sclerosis. CDR3s include the opening cysteine and the closing phenylalanine or tryptophan. D genes are given only for firm matches. For some rows the clone size is stated as once, few or many, or as a class when expanded; others skip it.

D gene: .
V gene: TRBV5-1
clone size: few
J gene: TRBJ1-1
CDR3 DNA: TGCGCCAGCAACCCGGGCATTCTAAACACTGAAGCTTTCTTT
CDR3 protein: CASNPGILNTEAFF

D gene: .
V gene: TRBV6-2/TRBV6-3
clone size: .
J gene: TRBJ1-1
CDR3 DNA: TGTGCCAGCAGTTACCTAGAGGTGAACACTGAAGCTTTCTTT
CDR3 protein: CASSYLEVNTEAFF

D gene: .
V gene: TRBV29-1
clone size: .
J gene: TRBJ1-5
CDR3 DNA: TGCAGCGCCAGGGACGGAGGGAATCAGCCCCAGCATTTT
CDR3 protein: CSARDGGNQPQHF

D gene: .
V gene: TRBV29-1
clone size: .
J gene: TRBJ1-6
CDR3 DNA: TGCAGCGCCGCGCAGGACCTCGATTCACCCCTCCACTTT
CDR3 protein: CSAAQDLDSPLHF

D gene: .
V gene: TRBV5-1
clone size: many
J gene: TRBJ1-1
CDR3 DNA: TGTGCCAGCAGCTTGATTGGGAACACTGAAGCTTTCTTT
CDR3 protein: CASSLIGNTEAFF

D gene: TRBD1
V gene: TRBV19
clone size: .
J gene: TRBJ2-7
CDR3 DNA: TGTGCCAGTAGTATCGGGACAGGATCCTACGAGCAGTACTTC
CDR3 protein: CASSIGTGSYEQYF

D gene: TRBD1
V gene: TRBV12-3/TRBV12-4
clone size: .
J gene: TRBJ2-5
CDR3 DNA: TGTGCCAGCAGTTCCCCGGGACAGCAAGAGACCCAGTACTTC
CDR3 protein: CASSSPGQQETQYF

D gene: TRBD1
V gene: TRBV27
clone size: few
J gene: TRBJ2-1
CDR3 DNA: TGTGCCAGCAGCAAAGGACAGGGGCCCTACAATGAGCAGTTCTTC
CDR3 protein: CASSKGQGPYNEQFF

D gene: TRBD2
V gene: TRBV5-1
clone size: .
J gene: TRBJ2-3
CDR3 DNA: TGCGCCAGCAGCTTGGAACTAGCGGGAGTAGATACGCAGTATTTT
CDR3 protein: CASSLELAGVDTQYF

D gene: TRBD2
V gene: TRBV2
clone size: .
J gene: TRBJ2-1
CDR3 DNA: TGTGCCAGCAGTGTAGGTGCGGGAGGGGGGCTTAGTGAGGAGCAGTTCTTC
CDR3 protein: CASSVGAGGGLSEEQFF

D gene: TRBD1
V gene: TRBV4-3
clone size: .
J gene: TRBJ2-3
CDR3 DNA: TGCGCCAGCAGCCAGGAAGAACGGCCCGGGACAGGAAGAGATACGCAGTATTTT
CDR3 protein: CASSQEERPGTGRDTQYF

D gene: .
V gene: TRBV7-9
clone size: few
J gene: TRBJ2-1
CDR3 DNA: TGTGCCAGCAGCTTAGGAGTTGGCAATGAGCAGTTCTTC
CDR3 protein: CASSLGVGNEQFF

D gene: TRBD1
V gene: TRBV5-6
clone size: .
J gene: TRBJ1-5
CDR3 DNA: TGTGCCAGCAGCTTTGGACAGGGTAATCGGCCCCAGCATTTT
CDR3 protein: CASSFGQGNRPQHF

D gene: .
V gene: TRBV20-1
clone size: .
J gene: TRBJ2-1
CDR3 DNA: TGCAGTCCGGGGAGCGGAGGCTCCTACAATGAGCAGTTCTTC
CDR3 protein: CSPGSGGSYNEQFF

D gene: .
V gene: TRBV28
clone size: .
J gene: TRBJ2-2
CDR3 DNA: TGTGCCAGCAGTTTAGGAGGTCCCACCGGGGAGCTGTTTTTT
CDR3 protein: CASSLGGPTGELFF

D gene: .
V gene: TRBV11-2
clone size: few
J gene: TRBJ2-1
CDR3 DNA: TGTGCCAGCAGCTTATGGGCTAGCGCTCTATACAATGAGCAGTTCTTC
CDR3 protein: CASSLWASALYNEQFF

D gene: .
V gene: TRBV29-1
clone size: .
J gene: TRBJ1-1
CDR3 DNA: TGCAGCGTTGAAGGGGGACGGAACATGAACACTGAAGCTTTCTTT
CDR3 protein: CSVEGGRNMNTEAFF

D gene: TRBD2
V gene: TRBV5-1
clone size: .
J gene: TRBJ2-3
CDR3 DNA: TGCGCCAGCCGACTAGCGGGGGGATTGGCAGATACGCAGTATTTT
CDR3 protein: CASRLAGGLADTQYF

D gene: .
V gene: TRBV13
clone size: .
J gene: TRBJ2-5
CDR3 DNA: TGTGCCAGCAGCTTAGCGGCAGATCAAGAGACCCAGTACTTC
CDR3 protein: CASSLAADQETQYF

D gene: TRBD2
V gene: TRBV12-3/TRBV12-4
clone size: few
J gene: TRBJ2-7
CDR3 DNA: TGTGCCAGCAGTTTAGGGGACTACTCCTACGAGCAGTACTTC
CDR3 protein: CASSLGDYSYEQYF

D gene: .
V gene: TRBV7-9
clone size: .
J gene: TRBJ2-2
CDR3 DNA: TGTGCCAGCAGCCCTCAGGTGAACACCGGGGAGCTGTTTTTT
CDR3 protein: CASSPQVNTGELFF

D gene: .
V gene: TRBV6-6
clone size: .
J gene: TRBJ2-3
CDR3 DNA: TGTGCCAGCAGTTACTCGAAGGTGTCGGCGCAGTATTTT
CDR3 protein: CASSYSKVSAQYF

D gene: .
V gene: TRBV28
clone size: .
J gene: TRBJ2-7
CDR3 DNA: TGCGCCAGCAGCTTGGCCAACGAGCAGTACTTC
CDR3 protein: CASSLANEQYF

D gene: .
V gene: TRBV29-1
clone size: .
J gene: TRBJ2-3
CDR3 DNA: TGCAGCGTTAGGGTCTGGGACACAGATACGCAGTATTTT
CDR3 protein: CSVRVWDTDTQYF

D gene: .
V gene: TRBV11-2
clone size: .
J gene: TRBJ2-1
CDR3 DNA: TGTGCCAGCAGCTCCAACAGGGACGGTGAGCAGTTCTTC
CDR3 protein: CASSSNRDGEQFF

D gene: .
V gene: TRBV24-1
clone size: .
J gene: TRBJ2-5
CDR3 DNA: TGTGCCACCAGTGACTCGGAGACCCAGTACTTC
CDR3 protein: CATSDSETQYF

D gene: TRBD2
V gene: TRBV10-2
clone size: .
J gene: TRBJ2-1
CDR3 DNA: TGCGCCAGCAGTGAGTCGGGTAGCGGGAGGGATTGGGAGCGGTTCTTC
CDR3 protein: CASSESGSGRDWERFF

D gene: TRBD2
V gene: TRBV12-3/TRBV12-4
clone size: .
J gene: TRBJ2-7
CDR3 DNA: TGTGCCAGCAGCCTAGGACTAGCGGGAGCAGTCCGGTACGAGCAGTACTTC
CDR3 protein: CASSLGLAGAVRYEQYF

D gene: TRBD1
V gene: TRBV12-3/TRBV12-4
clone size: few
J gene: TRBJ1-5
CDR3 DNA: TGTGCCAGCAGTTTTCGGCCGGGACAGGGAGGACCCTACGGCAATCAGCCCCAGCATTTT
CDR3 protein: CASSFRPGQGGPYGNQPQHF

D gene: TRBD2
V gene: TRBV4-3
clone size: .
J gene: TRBJ2-4
CDR3 DNA: TGCGCCAGCAGCCAAGATCCGACTAGCGGGGGGGCCTGGGACATTCAGTACTTC
CDR3 protein: CASSQDPTSGGAWDIQYF

D gene: TRBD2
V gene: TRBV7-9
clone size: once
J gene: TRBJ2-5
CDR3 DNA: TGTGCCAGCAGCCTGTTGGGGAGCGGGGCAAAAGAGACCCAGTACTTC
CDR3 protein: CASSLLGSGAKETQYF

D gene: .
V gene: TRBV2
clone size: .
J gene: TRBJ2-7
CDR3 DNA: TGTGCCAGCAGTCCTCCCTCCGGGACCCGGGGAGAGCAGTACTTC
CDR3 protein: CASSPPSGTRGEQYF

D gene: TRBD1
V gene: TRBV24-1
clone size: .
J gene: TRBJ2-1
CDR3 DNA: TGTGCCACCAGTGATGGGGGACAGGGTGACTACAATGAGCAGTTCTTC
CDR3 protein: CATSDGGQGDYNEQFF

D gene: TRBD1
V gene: TRBV20-1
clone size: .
J gene: TRBJ2-5
CDR3 DNA: TGCAGTGCTTGCGGGACAGGGAAATCACCGGAGACCCAGTACTTC
CDR3 protein: CSACGTGKSPETQYF

D gene: .
V gene: TRBV20-1
clone size: .
J gene: TRBJ2-3
CDR3 DNA: TGCAGTGCTAGTAATCGGGAGAGCCCCACAGATACGCAGTATTTT
CDR3 protein: CSASNRESPTDTQYF

D gene: .
V gene: TRBV11-2
clone size: few
J gene: TRBJ2-7
CDR3 DNA: TGTGCCAGCAGCCGAGACAACAGCGAGCAGTACTTC
CDR3 protein: CASSRDNSEQYF

D gene: .
V gene: TRBV6-1
clone size: .
J gene: TRBJ2-3
CDR3 DNA: TGTGCCAGCAGTGGCCGACAGCGCACTTACACAGATACGCAGTATTTT
CDR3 protein: CASSGRQRTYTDTQYF

D gene: .
V gene: TRBV30
clone size: .
J gene: TRBJ1-5
CDR3 DNA: TGTGCCTGGAGTCGACAGGCTAATCAGCCCCAGCATTTT
CDR3 protein: CAWSRQANQPQHF

D gene: .
V gene: TRBV6-5
clone size: .
J gene: TRBJ1-1
CDR3 DNA: TGTGCCAGCAGTTACTCGTTTGGCATTCGGGTTGAAGCTTTCTTT
CDR3 protein: CASSYSFGIRVEAFF